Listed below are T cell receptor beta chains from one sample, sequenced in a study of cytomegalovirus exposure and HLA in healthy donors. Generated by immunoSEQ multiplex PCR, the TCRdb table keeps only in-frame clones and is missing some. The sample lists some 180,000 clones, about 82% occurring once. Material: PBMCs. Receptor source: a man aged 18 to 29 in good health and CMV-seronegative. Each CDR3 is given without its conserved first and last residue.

CDR3 protein: AWFSSLAGRTEAF
V gene: TRBV30

CDR3 protein: ASTPQRALGDYGYT
V gene: TRBV5-6

CDR3 protein: SGRGHEQF
V gene: TRBV29-1

CDR3 protein: ASRTGAPSGNTIY
V gene: TRBV28

CDR3 protein: ASSSQRGHGELF
V gene: TRBV6-1

CDR3 protein: ASTGQYTGELF
V gene: TRBV5-1

CDR3 protein: ASSYSRRAGGYT
V gene: TRBV6-5

CDR3 protein: ASSLGTSGGQETQY
V gene: TRBV5-8

CDR3 protein: ASSSGGWRYGYT
V gene: TRBV5-4

CDR3 protein: AGKGRLEKLF
V gene: TRBV2

CDR3 protein: ASSQRTLGPYNEQF
V gene: TRBV14

CDR3 protein: ASSSGTGYNSPLH
V gene: TRBV28

CDR3 protein: ASRAGLAGSQETQY
V gene: TRBV19

CDR3 protein: ASSMGQLGTDTQY
V gene: TRBV19

CDR3 protein: ASEDRDRGEETQY
V gene: TRBV5-8

CDR3 protein: ASRGLADIYNEQF
V gene: TRBV2

CDR3 protein: ASSPDQAAGLF
V gene: TRBV18

CDR3 protein: ASTPWDSYGYT
V gene: TRBV6-1

CDR3 protein: ASSPTTSGEVEQF
V gene: TRBV13

CDR3 protein: ASSLPGKLAKNIQY
V gene: TRBV6-6

CDR3 protein: ASSDEGQRD
V gene: TRBV10-2

CDR3 protein: ASSPRDRVRETQY
V gene: TRBV7-9

CDR3 protein: ASSDRRTGAYEQY
V gene: TRBV2

CDR3 protein: ASSPAPRGQGNTEAF
V gene: TRBV5-4

CDR3 protein: ATSRGGGNSPLH
V gene: TRBV15

CDR3 protein: ASRGGQGLEKLF
V gene: TRBV2

CDR3 protein: ASTGLYSYNEQF
V gene: TRBV19

CDR3 protein: ASGLSGRPEAF
V gene: TRBV12-5

CDR3 protein: ASSLPAANNEQF
V gene: TRBV28

CDR3 protein: ASSIRASGSVAGETQY
V gene: TRBV7-8

CDR3 protein: ASSVAGGAPEAF
V gene: TRBV9